Shown below are 2 T cell receptor beta chains from a single sample sequenced in a study of blood T cell repertoires in COVID-19. Repertoires were generated with immunoSEQ multiplex PCR, while TCRdb's copy carries only in-frame clones and drops some. Here the sample spans around 300,000 clones, roughly 86% being singletons. Sequenced: PBMCs or T cells enriched from blood (not recorded which). All receptors come from a woman aged 55-70 years who had recovered from COVID-19.

This clone was counted a single time. The rearrangement joins TRBV9 to TRBJ2-4, with TRBD2 as a possible D gene (5 bases). Trimming left V 4 bases short and J 0 bases short, with 11 bases between. This CDR3 has 15 residues. The V gene's germline CDR1 is SGDLS and CDR2 YYNGEE. CDR3 in amino acids: CASSPVEGAKNIQYF. The CDR3 DNA reads TGTGCCAGCAGCCCCGTCGAGGGAGCCAAAAACATTCAGTACTTC.

The chain couples TRBV28 to TRBJ1-2, with a weak D call TRBD1 (6 bases). Germline V gene sequence: CDR1 MDHEN, CDR2 SYDVKM. Trimming left V 4 bases short and J 4 bases short, with 13 bases between. CDR3 length equals 14 residues. CDR3 region: CASSYLGQIYGYTF. The CDR3 region has the DNA TGTGCCAGCAGTTACCTCGGACAGATCTATGGCTACACCTTC.